The sequence of this TCR beta chain was determined in a study of radiation and T cells in renal cell carcinoma. The study's findings and limits: No pretreatment tumor biopsies were available for baseline clonotypes.

Comment on this clone: Antigen unknown.

The CDR3 covers 17 residues. V shed 1 base and J shed 3 bases, with 18 bases lying between them. Germline V CDR1 and CDR2: SGHTA, FQGNSA. Measured with immunoSEQ multiplex PCR; TCRdb has only the in-frame clones, and not every one. The sample carries 95,000 or so clones, 86% recorded once. The sample's time point: baseline pretreatment blood. Treatment here: 15 Gy SBRT to primary tumor, nephrectomy 4 weeks later. Sequencing used blood, obtained from a patient whose treatment included radiotherapy and nephrectomy. This receptor was obtained from a man aged 50 to 59 with renal cell carcinoma. The chain joins TRBV7-2 to TRBJ1-2; D possibly corresponds to TRBD1 (5 bases). The CDR3 DNA reads as TGTGCCAGCAGCTTAGACCCCCCTTCCCAGGGACACTATGGCTACACCTTC. Translating gives CASSLDPPSQGHYGYTF.